These T cell receptor beta chains were read from a single sample in a study of identical twins. Using its own MiXCR run on the 5' RACE reads, TCRdb lists one record per CDR3 protein. This sample has about 450,000 distinct CDR3 sequences, with about 18% found just once. Source material: naive T cells sorted from blood. These receptors were taken from a middle-aged man in good health. The conserved cysteine and the conserved F or W are not part of the CDR3 here. Each record gives: V gene, CDR3 protein.

V: TRBV6-4
CDR3: ASSEKMPRRNTGELF

V: TRBV12-5
CDR3: ASALAGSSSTDTQY

V: TRBV12-3/TRBV12-4
CDR3: ASSFDVVKLF

V: TRBV27
CDR3: ASSLSGRRELF

V: TRBV20-1
CDR3: SAGLLDTQY

V: TRBV20-1
CDR3: SARSGRAIYEQY

V: TRBV10-3
CDR3: AISERSSGRATDTQY

V: TRBV20-1
CDR3: SAVRTSGYNEQF

V: TRBV12-3/TRBV12-4
CDR3: ASKTWGDSNQPQH

V: TRBV28
CDR3: ASRNAYGTDWIEQY

V: TRBV19
CDR3: ASGAATNTGELF

V: TRBV4-3
CDR3: ASSQDQVRRGDTQY

V: TRBV4-3
CDR3: ASSQDRNNYGYT

V: TRBV5-1
CDR3: ASSFSGWADTQY

V: TRBV6-1
CDR3: ASSEAQLNH

V: TRBV29-1
CDR3: SVDPVRTATYNEQF

V: TRBV2
CDR3: ASTPRSYEQY

V: TRBV6-1
CDR3: ASTDPNTGELF

V: TRBV27
CDR3: ASSLPR

V: TRBV25-1
CDR3: ASRWGGPLNTGELF

V: TRBV12-3/TRBV12-4
CDR3: ASTYSSSYEQY

V: TRBV19
CDR3: ASLLRPEGETQY

V: TRBV5-1
CDR3: ASSIRDSNSYNEQF

V: TRBV10-2
CDR3: ASSRGGLAGGDEQF

V: TRBV29-1
CDR3: SVVGVDGYT

V: TRBV12-3/TRBV12-4
CDR3: ASSRQSSSYEQY

V: TRBV29-1
CDR3: SVGKLISGDTQY

V: TRBV6-2/TRBV6-3
CDR3: ASSRGLVNTGELF

V: TRBV3-1
CDR3: ASSRSFYEQY

V: TRBV5-1
CDR3: ASSDTGGKTQY

V: TRBV4-3
CDR3: ASSQDGFGGDNEKLF

V: TRBV15
CDR3: ATSRERYSNQPQH

V: TRBV5-4
CDR3: ASSSHITGTGDYSGANVLT

V: TRBV4-2
CDR3: ASSQAGRNQPQH

V: TRBV7-8
CDR3: ASSLVTGGATYEQY

V: TRBV20-1
CDR3: SARDYSRSYNEQF

V: TRBV4-2
CDR3: ASSQEVSASGSYEQY

V: TRBV12-3/TRBV12-4
CDR3: ASSSGTLRNQPQH

V: TRBV6-2/TRBV6-3
CDR3: ASSLVSWVNTEAF

V: TRBV25-1
CDR3: ASSEQGADNYGYT

V: TRBV6-2/TRBV6-3
CDR3: ASSYGQGGYT

V: TRBV11-2
CDR3: ASSSGTGVPNEQY

V: TRBV29-1
CDR3: SVGRVAAGRGEQF

V: TRBV7-6
CDR3: ASSSDRNQETQY

V: TRBV12-3/TRBV12-4
CDR3: ASSLGSYPEQY

V: TRBV24-1
CDR3: ATSESPGQGIETQY

V: TRBV6-5
CDR3: ASSFPGESDTQY

V: TRBV7-2
CDR3: ASSSPGYYEQY

V: TRBV11-1
CDR3: ASSDREWERGSYEQY

V: TRBV6-2/TRBV6-3
CDR3: ASSLGGTLQETQY

V: TRBV12-3/TRBV12-4
CDR3: ASSLQGAYQPQH

V: TRBV28
CDR3: ASSLMLGRELF

V: TRBV28
CDR3: ASSPHGTDTQY

V: TRBV12-3/TRBV12-4
CDR3: ASSDRDGKNIQY

V: TRBV29-1
CDR3: SMSGQIFVNEQF

V: TRBV19
CDR3: ASSMGGGLSYEQY